The 8 T cell receptor beta chains below were found in one sample sequenced in a study of regulatory T cells in long-lasting Graves disease. Building of the TCR beta libraries involved iRepertoire HTBI primers and Arm-PCR of CDR3 regions. TCRdb re-analysed the multiplex PCR reads in MiXCR, keeping a single row per CDR3 protein. This table has approximately 490,000 distinct CDR3 sequences, under 20% appearing once. As for time point: newly diagnosed GD, antithyroid drugs for less than 3 months. The authors made the TCR library using RNA they extracted from PBMCs. In addition, the sample was reused for a study of T cells in Graves' hyperthyroidism and ophthalmopathy.

The sample here was peripheral blood mononuclear cells (PBMCs), taken at new diagnosis, from a patient treated with antithyroid drugs. These receptors were obtained from a man aged 35-49 years with Graves disease.

On this clonotype: A much larger clone lies one base from this, so it may be a read error. V usage is TRBV7-9 and J usage is TRBJ2-7; D unclear. The length of the CDR3 is 14 residues. Germline V gene sequence: CDR1 SEHNR, CDR2 FQNEAQ (reference sequence). Here the CDR3 reads CASNQNEFPYKQYF. CDR3 bases: TGTGCCAGCAATCAGAATGAATTCCCCTACAAGCAGTACTTC.

At least ten counts were recorded for this clonotype. The rearrangement links TRBV18 to TRBJ2-5; no clear D. V was trimmed by 0 bases and J by 0 bases, leaving 5 bases between them. The CDR3 loop spans 14 amino acids. From germline, CDR1 is KGHSH and CDR2 LQKENI. The chain's CDR3 is CASSPPYNQETQYF. CDR3 nucleotides: TGTGCCAGCTCACCACCCTACAACCAAGAGACCCAGTACTTC. Based on the CDR3 plus reference TRBV18 and TRBJ2-5, the full variable domain is NAGVMQNPRHLVRRRGQEARLRCSPMKGHSHVYWYRQLPEEGLKFMVYLQKENIIDESGMPKERFSAEFPKEGPSILRIQQVVRGDSAAYFCASSPPYNQETQYFGPGTRLLVL.

The V gene is TRBV30, the J gene TRBJ2-1; D is possibly TRBD2 (6 bases). This CDR3 comprises 13 residues. The ends were cut back, 8 bases at V and 4 bases at J, with 15 bases in the middle. The germline V gene has CDR1 GTSNPN and CDR2 SVGIG (reference sequence). Written as DNA, the CDR3 is TGTGCCCGCTCTAGCGCCCTTTACAATGAGCAGTTCTTC. Its protein product is CARSSALYNEQFF.

This clonotype was counted at least ten times. The rearrangement uses TRBV28 and TRBJ1-2; tentative D call: TRBD1 (6 bases). Germline V gives CDR1 MDHEN, CDR2 SYDVKM. V shed 5 bases and J shed 8 bases, with 12 bases lying between them. This CDR3 is 12 amino acids long. This CDR3 is CASSRQVRGYTF. As DNA, the CDR3 is TGTGCCAGCAGTCGACAGGTCAGGGGCTACACCTTC.

This clonotype occurred a few times. This chain connects TRBV20-1 to TRBJ2-1; D possibly corresponds to TRBD2 (6 bases). Germline assignment: CDR1 DFQATT and CDR2 SNEGSKA (reference sequence). CDR3 size: 10 residues. Trimming left V 3 bases short and J 10 bases short, with 7 bases between. The CDR3 protein is CSASGGEQFF. The CDR3 DNA follows: TGCAGTGCTAGTGGGGGGGAGCAGTTCTTC.

The V gene is TRBV5-1, the J gene TRBJ2-1; 8 bases agree with TRBD1. The CDR3 sequence is 14 residues long. The germline CDR1 and CDR2 sequences are SGHRS and YFSETQ. J lost 7 bases, V lost 2 bases, and 5 bases had no gene match. The CDR3 region is CASSLAQGANEQFF. The CDR3 bases are TGCGCCAGCAGCTTAGCCCAGGGGGCGAATGAGCAGTTCTTC.

This rearrangement joins TRBV12-3 or TRBV12-4 to TRBJ2-7; D is unclear. The CDR3 spans 13 residues. Trimming cost V 3 bases and J 2 bases, with 8 bases left between them. The DNA of the CDR3 is TGTGCCAGCAGTTTGCAGCTCACCTACGAGCAGTACTTC. The encoded protein is CASSLQLTYEQYF.

The chain has TRBV2 and TRBJ2-7, with TRBD2 matching 14 bases. V lost 6 bases and J lost 0; bases outside the gene matches: 7. The germline V gene has CDR1 SNHLY and CDR2 FYNNEI. The CDR3 has 17 amino acids. The CDR3 is CASSAWTSGGFSYEQYF. CDR3 DNA: TGTGCCAGCAGCGCCTGGACTAGCGGGGGGTTCTCCTACGAGCAGTACTTC.